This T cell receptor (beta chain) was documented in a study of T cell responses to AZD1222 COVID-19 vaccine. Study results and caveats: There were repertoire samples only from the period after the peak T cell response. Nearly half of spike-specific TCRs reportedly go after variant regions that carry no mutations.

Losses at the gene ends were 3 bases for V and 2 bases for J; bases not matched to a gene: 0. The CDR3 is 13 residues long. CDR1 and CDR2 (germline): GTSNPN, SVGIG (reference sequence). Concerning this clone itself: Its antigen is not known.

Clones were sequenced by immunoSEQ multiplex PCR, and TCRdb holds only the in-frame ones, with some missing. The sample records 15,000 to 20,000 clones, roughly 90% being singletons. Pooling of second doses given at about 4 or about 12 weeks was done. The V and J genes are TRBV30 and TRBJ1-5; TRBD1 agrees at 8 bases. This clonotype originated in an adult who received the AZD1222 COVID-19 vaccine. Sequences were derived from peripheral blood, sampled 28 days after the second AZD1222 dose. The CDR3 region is CAWRTGGNQPQHF. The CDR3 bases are TGTGCCTGGAGGACAGGGGGCAATCAGCCCCAGCATTTT. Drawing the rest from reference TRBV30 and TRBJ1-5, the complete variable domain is SQTIHQWPATLVQPVGSPLSLECTVEGTSNPNLYWYRQAAGRGLQLLFYSVGIGQISSEVPQNLSASRPQDRQFILSSKKLLLSDSGFYLCAWRTGGNQPQHFGDGTRLSIL.